Below are 22 T cell receptor beta chains sequenced from a single sample in a study of T-cell reconstitution after alpha-beta-depleted transplantation in children. Construction of the TCRbeta library involved unique molecular identifiers. TCRdb independently ran MiXCR on the PCR reads; one entry per CDR3 protein. The sample includes a few hundred thousand distinct CDR3 sequences, 10% of them seen just once. Sequencing was performed on PBMCs from the stem cell graft donor, taken from the stem cell graft. The receptors derive from a human donor who donated a stem cell graft to a child with acute lymphoblastic leukemia.

This clonotype was detected a few times. The J gene is TRBJ2-3, the V gene TRBV5-6; 11 bases align to TRBD2. This CDR3 has 16 amino acids. With 2 bases clipped from V and 2 bases from J, the junction kept 4 bases outside the gene matches. Germline lookup yields CDR1 SGHDT and CDR2 YYEEEE. The CDR3 is CASSFRLAGLTDTQYF. As DNA, the CDR3 is TGTGCCAGCAGCTTTCGACTAGCGGGACTCACAGATACGCAGTATTTT. The full variable domain, with the rest looked up from reference TRBV5-6 and TRBJ2-3, is DAGVTQSPTHLIKTRGQQVTLRCSPKSGHDTVSWYQQALGQGPQFIFQYYEEEERQRGNFPDRFSGHQFPNYSSELNVNALLLGDSALYLCASSFRLAGLTDTQYFGPGTRLTVL.

The chain employs TRBV11-1 and TRBJ2-1; TRBD2 aligns across 14 bases. This CDR3 is built from 16 residues. Germline trimming cut 3 bases from V and 9 bases from J; bases unmatched to any gene: 7. From germline, CDR1 is SGHAT and CDR2 FQDESV (reference sequence). The CDR3 nucleotides read TGTGCCAGCAGCTTGCGACTAGCGGGAGGGCCTGGTGAGCAGTTCTTC. Protein sequence: CASSLRLAGGPGEQFF. The whole variable domain, filled in from reference TRBV11-1 and TRBJ2-1, reads EAEVAQSPRYKITEKSQAVAFWCDPISGHATLYWYRQILGQGPELLVQFQDESVVDDSQLPKDRFSAERLKGVDSTLKIQPAELGDSAMYLCASSLRLAGGPGEQFFGPGTRLTVL.

This chain joins TRBV4-3 and TRBJ2-3; D tentatively reads TRBD1 or TRBD2 (5 bases each). Germline V gene sequence: CDR1 LGHNA, CDR2 YSLEER. V dropped 4 bases and J dropped 4 bases, with 15 bases sitting between them. This CDR3 contains 15 residues. The CDR3 region is CASSLDRGESDTQYF. The CDR3 DNA sequence: TGCGCCAGCAGCCTAGACAGAGGGGAATCAGATACGCAGTATTTT.

This clonotype was observed a handful of times. V is TRBV7-6 and J is TRBJ2-1; 8 positions match TRBD2. CDR3 length: 16 residues. Germline-derived CDR1 and CDR2 are SGHVS and FNYEAQ. Germline trimming cut 1 base from V and 7 bases from J; bases unmatched to any gene: 9. DNA of the CDR3: TGTGCCAGCAGCTTAGGGTCTGCGGGAGGTTTTAATGAGCAGTTCTTC. This sequence encodes CASSLGSAGGFNEQFF.

This clonotype turned up a few times. The chain is built from TRBV7-9 and TRBJ2-7; 13 bases are shared with TRBD2. Germline V gene lookup returns CDR1 SEHNR and CDR2 FQNEAQ (reference sequence). The V gene end was trimmed by 5 bases and the J gene end by 2 bases; junction bases not matched to a gene: 3. The CDR3 has 15 amino acids. The CDR3 DNA follows: TGTGCCAGCAGCCACGGACTAGCGGGAGCCTACGAGCAGTACTTC. This gives the protein CASSHGLAGAYEQYF.

This clonotype turned up a few times. The chain joins TRBV20-1 to TRBJ2-7; the match to TRBD2 covers 11 bases. V lost 6 bases to trimming and J lost 4 bases; unmatched junction nucleotides: 5. The germline V gene has CDR1 DFQATT and CDR2 SNEGSKA (reference sequence). This CDR3 comprises 13 residues. The CDR3: CSAGGLAAYEQYF. In DNA, the CDR3 is TGCAGTGCGGGGGGACTAGCGGCATACGAGCAGTACTTC.

This clonotype was recorded a few times. The gene calls are TRBV5-1 and TRBJ1-1; D is possibly TRBD1 (5 bases). V was clipped by 2 bases and J by 4 bases, with 9 bases between them. Germline V gene data show CDR1 as SGHRS and CDR2 as YFSETQ. This CDR3 region has 13 residues. This chain's CDR3 is CASSLRQSTEAFF. The CDR3 coding sequence is TGCGCCAGCAGCTTAAGACAGAGCACTGAAGCTTTCTTT.

J is TRBJ1-4 and V is TRBV24-1, with D maybe TRBD1 (6 bases). Trimming took off 7 bases at V and 8 bases at J, with 13 bases between the two ends. Looked up from germline, CDR1 is KGHDR and CDR2 is SFDVKD. The CDR3 spans 13 residues. The CDR3 DNA reads as TGTGCCACCAGACGGACAGTGGGCGAAAAACTGTTTTTT. Translating it yields CATRRTVGEKLFF.

This clonotype occurred many times. The chain has TRBV7-2 and TRBJ2-1, with 11 bases fitting TRBD2. Trimming cost V 6 bases and J 6 bases; bases outside gene matches: 7. CDR3 length equals 15 residues. Germline loops: CDR1 SGHTA, CDR2 FQGNSA. The CDR3 coding sequence is TGTGCCAGCAGATTGAGTAGCGGGAGGGGCAATGAGCAGTTCTTC. Residues: CASRLSSGRGNEQFF.

This clonotype was seen more than once but under ten times. The chain carries TRBV20-1 and TRBJ2-1; D not resolved. From germline, CDR1 is DFQATT and CDR2 SNEGSKA (reference sequence). With 3 bases removed from V and 2 bases from J, the gap between germline ends came to 8 bases. This CDR3 contains 13 residues. CDR3 protein: CSARGGAYNEQFF. CDR3 nucleotides: TGCAGTGCTAGGGGTGGGGCCTACAATGAGCAGTTCTTC.

The chain uses TRBV7-9 and TRBJ2-3; no clear D gene. V shed 0 bases and J shed 0 bases, with 10 bases lying between them. Germline V gives CDR1 SEHNR, CDR2 FQNEAQ (reference sequence). The CDR3 is 16 residues long. The CDR3 protein is CASSLAGQASTDTQYF. Written as DNA, the CDR3 is TGTGCCAGCAGCTTAGCCGGTCAGGCAAGCACAGATACGCAGTATTTT.

The sample holds many counts of this clonotype. V gene TRBV29-1 combines with J gene TRBJ2-1; 8 positions agree with TRBD2. The V gene end was trimmed by 5 bases and the J gene end by 4 bases; junction bases not matched to a gene: 7. There are 14 residues in the CDR3. Germline V gene data show CDR1 as SQVTM and CDR2 as ANQGSEA. This chain's CDR3 is CSVTRTSSYNEQFF. In DNA form, the CDR3 reads TGCAGCGTTACCCGGACTAGCTCGTACAATGAGCAGTTCTTC.

This sequence joins TRBV4-3 and TRBJ1-5, with D uncertain. This CDR3 has 15 residues. Germline CDR1 reads LGHNA; CDR2 reads YSLEER. Trimming removed 5 bases from V and 3 bases from J, with 14 bases in between. CDR3 residues: CASSYTRAYNQPQHF. The CDR3 nucleotides read TGCGCCAGCAGCTATACACGGGCCTACAATCAGCCCCAGCATTTT.

V and J are TRBV6-1 and TRBJ2-1, with 14 bases lining up with TRBD2. Germline CDR1 reads MNHNS; CDR2 reads SASEGT. The CDR3 has 15 residues. V lost 6 bases and J lost 9; bases outside the gene matches: 7. The CDR3 here is CASSAPGLAGVEQFF. The CDR3 nucleotides are TGTGCCAGCAGCGCTCCGGGACTAGCGGGAGTTGAGCAGTTCTTC.

CDR3 in amino acids: CASSLEGQGAPTTGELFF. Here the CDR3 DNA reads TGCGCCAGCAGCTTGGAAGGACAGGGGGCGCCTACCACCGGGGAGCTGTTTTTT. The chain uses TRBV5-1 and TRBJ2-2; 11 nucleotides agree with TRBD1. The CDR3 contains 18 residues. The junction had 8 bases not matched to a gene; V was cut back by 0 bases and J by 4 bases. Germline CDR1 SGHRS, CDR2 YFSETQ.

The CDR3 region is CASRIRDAAYNEQFF. The CDR3 bases are TGTGCCAGCAGGATCCGGGACGCGGCCTACAATGAGCAGTTCTTC. This chain connects TRBV28 to TRBJ2-1; perhaps D is TRBD1 or TRBD2 (5 bases each). This CDR3 contains 15 residues. V was clipped by 6 bases and J by 2 bases, with 14 bases between them. In germline, CDR1 is MDHEN, CDR2 SYDVKM.

This clonotype has ten or more counts. V gene TRBV7-2 combines with J gene TRBJ2-5; D ambiguous. Per the germline V gene, CDR1 is SGHTA and CDR2 is FQGNSA. V was shortened by 5 bases and J by 4 bases, with 14 bases between the two germline ends. The CDR3 consists of 14 residues. CDR3 sequence reads: CASSRGGVPETQYF. In DNA, the CDR3 is TGTGCCAGCAGCAGAGGTGGGGTCCCAGAGACCCAGTACTTC.

This clonotype came up many times. V and J are TRBV15 and TRBJ1-5; D is possibly TRBD1 (6 bases). Germline V gives CDR1 LNHNV, CDR2 YYDKDF (reference sequence). V gave up 2 bases and J gave up 3 bases, with 17 bases separating them. This CDR3 contains 17 residues. The DNA for the CDR3 is TGTGCCACCAGCAGACGAGATGGGGCAGGGGCCAATCAGCCCCAGCATTTT. Encoded protein: CATSRRDGAGANQPQHF.

A few counts support this clonotype. The chain couples TRBV20-1 to TRBJ2-5, with TRBD2 matching over 10 bases. Germline CDR1 is DFQATT and CDR2 is SNEGSKA (reference sequence). CDR3 size: 15 residues. Unmatched junction bases numbered 11, after V lost 3 bases and J lost 7 bases. This CDR3 reads CSARQASGSGGTQYF. DNA for the CDR3: TGCAGTGCTAGGCAGGCTAGCGGGAGCGGTGGGACCCAGTACTTC.

This sequence joins TRBV19 and TRBJ2-1; 7 nucleotides match TRBD2. Germline assignment: CDR1 LNHDA and CDR2 SQIVND (reference sequence). The CDR3 runs 13 residues. The ends lost 3 bases at V and 9 bases at J; junction bases unmatched: 5. CDR3 region: CASSIAGGGEQFF. The CDR3 region has the DNA TGTGCCAGTAGTATTGCTGGGGGGGGTGAGCAGTTCTTC.

This clonotype was found a few times. The rearrangement uses TRBV9 and TRBJ2-2; 9 nucleotides align to TRBD1. V lost 0 bases to trimming and J lost 5 bases; unmatched junction nucleotides: 5. CDR1 and CDR2 from the germline V gene are SGDLS and YYNGEE. CDR3 length: 16 residues. CDR3 DNA: TGTGCCAGCAGCGTAGCTCCGACAGGGGGTACCGGGGAGCTGTTTTTT. Encoded protein: CASSVAPTGGTGELFF.

This clonotype was observed at least ten times. This rearrangement joins TRBV29-1 to TRBJ2-1; 14 bases align to TRBD2. V lost 4 bases to trimming and J lost 6 bases; unmatched junction nucleotides: 5. The V gene's germline CDR1 is SQVTM and CDR2 ANQGSEA. The CDR3 length is 15 residues. The CDR3 loop is CSVVTGLAGANEQFF. The DNA of the CDR3 is TGCAGCGTTGTTACGGGACTAGCGGGAGCCAATGAGCAGTTCTTC.